Described below is a single T cell receptor (beta chain) sequence and its context. The antigen is not known. This specimen comes from a study of cytotoxic CD8 clonotypes in ibrutinib-treated CLL. Study in general: Among responders, roughly 25 were partial and 2 complete; after median roughly 68 months, approximately 15 stayed remitted and approximately 12 progressed. Response samples were obtained once patients had received a median around 12 months of treatment, range 6 to 36. Whole-study results and caveats: Clonality increased at ibrutinib response and stayed stable in sustained remission. At progression, however, it fell back toward baseline.

Trimming took 6 bases from V and 8 from J, leaving 16 bases between them. Germline-derived CDR1 and CDR2 are SNHLY and FYNNEI. The CDR3 is 14 amino acids. Sequencing was performed with immunoSEQ multiplex PCR; in TCRdb, only in-frame clones are kept and a portion is missing. The sample has roughly 160,000 clones, approximately 77% seen once; the top ten hold roughly 2%. The source of this sequence is a human donor with chronic lymphocytic leukemia. The chain combines TRBV2 with TRBJ1-4, with D possibly being TRBD1 (6 bases). This sample comprised PBMCs, obtained after 12 months of ibrutinib treatment. This CDR3 reads CASSHGGAQEKLFF. The CDR3 nucleotides are TGTGCCAGCAGCCATGGGGGGGCCCAGGAAAAACTGTTTTTT.